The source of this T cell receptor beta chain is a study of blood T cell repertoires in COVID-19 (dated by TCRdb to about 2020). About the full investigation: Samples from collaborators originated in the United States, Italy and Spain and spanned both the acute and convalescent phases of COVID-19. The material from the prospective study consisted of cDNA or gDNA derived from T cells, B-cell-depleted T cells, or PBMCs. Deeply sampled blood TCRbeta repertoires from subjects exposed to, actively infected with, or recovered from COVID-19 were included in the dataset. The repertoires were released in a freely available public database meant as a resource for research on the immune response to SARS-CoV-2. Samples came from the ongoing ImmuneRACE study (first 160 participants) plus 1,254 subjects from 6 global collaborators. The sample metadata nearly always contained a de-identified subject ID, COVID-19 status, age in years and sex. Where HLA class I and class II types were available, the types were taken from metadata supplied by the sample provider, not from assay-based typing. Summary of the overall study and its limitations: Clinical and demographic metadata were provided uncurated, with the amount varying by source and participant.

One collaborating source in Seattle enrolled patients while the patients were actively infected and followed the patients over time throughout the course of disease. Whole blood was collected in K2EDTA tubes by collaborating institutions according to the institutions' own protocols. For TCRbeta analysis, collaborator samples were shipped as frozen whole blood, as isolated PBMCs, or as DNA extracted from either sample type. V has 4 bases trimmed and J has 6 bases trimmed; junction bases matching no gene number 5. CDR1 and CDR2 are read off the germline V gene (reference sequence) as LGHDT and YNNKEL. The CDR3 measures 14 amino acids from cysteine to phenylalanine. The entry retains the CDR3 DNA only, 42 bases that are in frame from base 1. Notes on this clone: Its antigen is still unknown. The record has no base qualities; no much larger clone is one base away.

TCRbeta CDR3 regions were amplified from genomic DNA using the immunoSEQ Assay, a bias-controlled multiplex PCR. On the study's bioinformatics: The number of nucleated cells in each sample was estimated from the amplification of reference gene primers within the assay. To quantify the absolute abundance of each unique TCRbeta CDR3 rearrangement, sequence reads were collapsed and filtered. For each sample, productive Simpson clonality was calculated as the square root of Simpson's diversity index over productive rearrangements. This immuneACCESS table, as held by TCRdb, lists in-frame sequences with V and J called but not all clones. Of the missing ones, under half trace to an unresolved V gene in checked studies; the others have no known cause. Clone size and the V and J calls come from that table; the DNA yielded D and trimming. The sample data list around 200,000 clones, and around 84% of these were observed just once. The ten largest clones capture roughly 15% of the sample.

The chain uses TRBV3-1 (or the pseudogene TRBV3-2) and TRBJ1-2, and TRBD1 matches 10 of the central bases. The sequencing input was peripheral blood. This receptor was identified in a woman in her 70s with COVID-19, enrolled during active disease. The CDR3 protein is CASSRGQGQNGYTF. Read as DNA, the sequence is TGTGCCAGCAGCCGGGGACAGGGGCAAAATGGCTACACCTTC.